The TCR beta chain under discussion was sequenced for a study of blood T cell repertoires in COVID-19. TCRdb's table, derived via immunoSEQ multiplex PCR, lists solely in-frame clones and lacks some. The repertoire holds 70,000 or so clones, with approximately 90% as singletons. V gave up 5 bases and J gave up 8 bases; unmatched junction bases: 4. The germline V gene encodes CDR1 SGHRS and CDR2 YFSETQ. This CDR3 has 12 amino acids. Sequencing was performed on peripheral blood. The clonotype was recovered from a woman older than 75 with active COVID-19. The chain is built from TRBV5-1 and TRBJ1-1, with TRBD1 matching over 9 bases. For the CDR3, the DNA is TGCGCCAGCAGTCGGGACAGGGCCGAAGCTTTCTTT. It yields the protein CASSRDRAEAFF.